The rows below give T cell receptor beta chains drawn from one sample of a study of blood T cell repertoires in COVID-19. Here immunoSEQ multiplex PCR was the method, and the copy in TCRdb shows in-frame clones only, minus some. The table lists almost 50,000 clones, roughly 84% of them singletons. The specimen sequenced was peripheral blood. The receptors were sampled from a man aged 45-60 years with acute or convalescent COVID-19. CDR3s leave out the opening cysteine and the closing phenylalanine or tryptophan. The D gene is left open where the match is weak.

13	TRBJ1-2	TRBV7-2	TRBD1	ASSSMGQGGDGYT
15	TRBJ2-5	TRBV5-4	TRBD2	ASSAGLAGKQRETQY
15	TRBJ2-5	TRBV5-1	-	ASSVRGDNPYQETQY
12	TRBJ1-1	TRBV2	-	ASSEARGNTEAF
12	TRBJ2-1	TRBV27	TRBD2	ASSSPAGNNEQF
13	TRBJ1-5	TRBV11-2	-	ASSRKGGLYQPQH
11	TRBJ1-6	TRBV12-3/TRBV12-4	-	ASSIRWGSPLH
11	TRBJ1-5	TRBV27	TRBD1	ASSLRGQQPQH
13	TRBJ2-7	TRBV29-1	-	SVEWGSRSSYEQY
12	TRBJ1-1	TRBV9	-	ASSVATAGTEAF
12	TRBJ2-5	TRBV7-9	-	ASSFFGGQETQY
12	TRBJ1-2	TRBV2	-	ASRTDSKGYGYT
11	TRBJ1-4	TRBV19	-	ASLGTGIEKLF
13	TRBJ2-5	TRBV4-3	-	ASSLDRGKEETQY
11	TRBJ2-3	TRBV6-6	TRBD2	ASSFRGEDTQY
11	TRBJ2-1	TRBV6-6	-	ASVWGLNNEQF
12	TRBJ1-6	TRBV6-1	TRBD1	ASSDPTGYSPLH
12	TRBJ2-2	TRBV2	-	ASSEATNTGELF
11	TRBJ2-3	TRBV2	TRBD2	ASWTSGAYTQY
14	TRBJ2-3	TRBV4-3	TRBD2	ASSQEASGSVDTQY
12	TRBJ1-1	TRBV10-3	TRBD1	AISSRDRDLKAF
11	TRBJ1-3	TRBV15	-	ATSRDGGYTIY
11	TRBJ1-5	TRBV27	TRBD1	ASSYTGDQPQH
17	TRBJ2-2	TRBV4-3	TRBD2	ASSQAGFGLAVNTGELF
12	TRBJ1-5	TRBV3-1/TRBV3-2	-	ASSRGGAGKPQH
12	TRBJ1-5	TRBV3-1/TRBV3-2	TRBD1	ASSQETGDQPQH
9	TRBJ1-2	TRBV20-1	-	SARGATGST
12	TRBJ1-2	TRBV25-1	TRBD1	ASRAPGQGNGYT
12	TRBJ2-1	TRBV11-3	TRBD2	ASSLAGDSREQF
12	TRBJ2-7	TRBV7-2	TRBD1	ASSFRQGSYEQY
11	TRBJ1-4	TRBV5-6	-	ASSFGGAEKLF
11	TRBJ2-5	TRBV2	TRBD1	ASSGTVQETQY
11	TRBJ1-4	TRBV19	TRBD1	ASSPRDREKLF
17	TRBJ2-5	TRBV7-8	-	ASSGSSRFRALVMETQY
14	TRBJ2-2	TRBV5-1	-	ASSPSPSGSTGELF
15	TRBJ2-7	TRBV30	TRBD2	AWSTWLTSGRAHEQY
13	TRBJ2-7	TRBV11-2	-	ASSPPHGTNYEQY
13	TRBJ1-2	TRBV11-2	TRBD1	ASSHKRTGDYGYT
14	TRBJ2-2	TRBV10-3	TRBD2	AISDSTSGSTGELF
13	TRBJ2-7	TRBV27	TRBD2	ASRISGGLSYEQY
14	TRBJ2-1	TRBV29-1	-	SVESAGTISTSEQF
14	TRBJ2-7	TRBV7-2	TRBD2	ASSRDASGRLYEQY
13	TRBJ1-5	TRBV24-1	-	ATSGKDSSNQPQH
13	TRBJ2-5	TRBV9	TRBD2	ASSVDGLAGETQY
11	TRBJ2-7	TRBV3-1/TRBV3-2	-	ASSPGGAHEQY
9	TRBJ1-2	TRBV20-1	-	SASSGYGYT
12	TRBJ1-6	TRBV15	-	ATSRPRGSSPLH
14	TRBJ2-7	TRBV7-9	TRBD2	ASSLWRGTTTYEQY
15	TRBJ2-1	TRBV6-2/TRBV6-3	-	ASSSRPGGGAYNEQF
12	TRBJ2-7	TRBV5-6	-	ASSSGTLLYEQY
12	TRBJ1-5	TRBV5-1	-	ASSLLGGNQPQH
14	TRBJ2-1	TRBV9	TRBD2	ASSVRTSGGASDQF
15	TRBJ1-5	TRBV5-4	TRBD1	ASSYRQGAYSNQPQH
13	TRBJ1-2	TRBV4-3	TRBD1	ASSQGWTGSYGYT
13	TRBJ2-3	TRBV2	TRBD2	TSSEGSGGPDTQY
12	TRBJ1-3	TRBV24-1	TRBD1	ATRATGEENTIY
12	TRBJ1-5	TRBV3-1/TRBV3-2	-	ASSQSTVNQPQH
12	TRBJ2-3	TRBV12-5	-	ASRRGGGTDTQY
11	TRBJ2-7	TRBV27	-	ASHRQGPYEQY
13	TRBJ2-2	TRBV18	TRBD1	ASSAGQGQTGELF